The 10 T cell receptor beta chains below come from one sample, sequenced in a study of blood T cell repertoires in COVID-19. Sequencing used immunoSEQ multiplex PCR; TCRdb keeps in-frame clones, though not all of them. The data contain around 420,000 clones, roughly 90% of them seen just once; the ten biggest clones take up roughly 2%. Sample: PBMCs or T cells enriched from blood (not recorded which). These receptors were taken from a woman aged 40 to 50 with acute COVID-19.

The chain's CDR3 is CASSLTGTNYGYTF. CDR3 sequence (DNA): TGTGCCAGCAGCTTGACAGGAACTAACTATGGCTACACCTTC. The chain joins TRBV5-6 to TRBJ1-2; a possible D gene is TRBD1 (5 bases). The ends were cut back, 1 base at V and 0 bases at J, with 7 bases in the middle. The CDR3 length is 14 residues. Per the germline V gene, CDR1 is SGHDT and CDR2 is YYEEEE.

J is TRBJ2-4 and V is TRBV4-2, with TRBD2 matching over 9 bases. Germline V CDR1 and CDR2: LGHNA, YNFKEQ. The CDR3 runs 19 residues. The junction had 9 bases not matched to a gene; V was cut back by 0 bases and J by 0 bases. The CDR3 is CASSQDKSGGRLAKNIQYF. CDR3 DNA: TGTGCCAGCAGCCAAGATAAAAGCGGGGGGCGATTAGCCAAAAACATTCAGTACTTC.

The chain couples TRBV5-1 to TRBJ2-7, with 8 nucleotides matching TRBD1. The CDR3 contains 14 residues. V was clipped by 4 bases and J by 3 bases; unmatched bases: 6. Germline V gives CDR1 SGHRS, CDR2 YFSETQ. The CDR3 DNA follows: TGCGCCAGCAGCGCCGGGACAGGAGACTACGAGCAGTACTTC. This translates into CASSAGTGDYEQYF.

The V and J genes are TRBV5-1 and TRBJ2-7, with TRBD2 identical over 10 bases. Germline-derived CDR1 and CDR2 are SGHRS and YFSETQ. V shed 4 bases and J 2 bases; nucleotides not matched to a gene: 3. The CDR3 loop spans 14 amino acids. CDR3 nucleotides: TGCGCCAGCAGCGTCACTAGCGGGGCCTACGAGCAGTACTTC. This encodes CASSVTSGAYEQYF.

The chain combines TRBV29-1 with TRBJ1-1; D is undetermined. Germline values: CDR1 SQVTM, CDR2 ANQGSEA. V was cut by 7 bases and J by 1 base, with 10 bases left in between. There are 12 residues in the CDR3. The chain's CDR3 is CSGRHPNTEAFF. CDR3 sequence (DNA): TGCAGCGGCAGACACCCGAACACTGAAGCTTTCTTT.

This sequence joins TRBV20-1 and TRBJ1-3; D not certain. Looked up from germline, CDR1 is DFQATT and CDR2 is SNEGSKA (reference sequence). V lost 5 bases and J lost 4, with 6 bases in between. The CDR3 is 11 amino acids. The CDR3 sequence is CSAGLGNTIYF. CDR3 DNA: TGCAGTGCTGGACTGGGAAACACCATATATTTT.

This rearrangement joins TRBV7-9 to TRBJ2-5; TRBD2 agrees at 7 bases. J gave up 0 bases and V 5 bases, and 9 bases lay outside the gene matches. Germline V gives CDR1 SEHNR, CDR2 FQNEAQ (reference sequence). The CDR3 covers 16 residues. CDR3 sequence (DNA): TGTGCCAGCAGCGCCGGGACTACCCTGTACCAAGAGACCCAGTACTTC. Protein sequence: CASSAGTTLYQETQYF.

The chain has TRBV3-1 (or the pseudogene TRBV3-2) and TRBJ2-2; TRBD1 is a possible D gene (5 bases). CDR3 size: 17 residues. Per germline, CDR1 LGHDT and CDR2 YNNKEL (reference sequence). Trimming removed 6 bases at V and 4 bases at J, with 21 bases between. The CDR3 nucleotides read TGTGCCAGCAGTTCCTCCCCGGCACAGGTCACCACCGGGGAGCTGTTTTTT. Protein sequence: CASSSSPAQVTTGELFF.

This sequence joins TRBV7-2 and TRBJ1-6, with D possibly being TRBD1 (6 bases). V lost 2 bases and J 6 bases, leaving 14 bases between the germline ends. Germline CDR1 SGHTA, CDR2 FQGNSA. The CDR3 runs to 16 residues. The CDR3 DNA is TGTGCCAGCAGCTTACAGTCAGGGGAGCGTAATTCACCCCTCCACTTT. This encodes CASSLQSGERNSPLHF.

The V gene is TRBV24-1, the J gene TRBJ2-7, with TRBD1 matching over 10 bases. CDR1 and CDR2 (germline): KGHDR, SFDVKD. This CDR3 contains 15 residues. V dropped 8 bases and J dropped 4; count of bases not matched to a gene: 10. CDR3: CATTRFWDRGYEQYF. Here the CDR3 DNA reads TGTGCCACCACCAGATTCTGGGACAGGGGTTACGAGCAGTACTTC.